This T cell receptor (beta chain) is from a study of blood T cell repertoires in COVID-19. Study-level information: Samples of COVID-19 (acute and convalescent) were obtained from the United States, Italy and Spain.

Participants came from fewer than 25 US areas, aged roughly 18 to 100 years. Assignment of participants to cohorts was predicated upon participant-reported clinical history. Sequencing used immunoSEQ multiplex PCR; TCRdb keeps in-frame clones, though not all of them. The sample records 200,000 to 250,000 clones, around 90% being singletons. This receptor was taken from a man under 40 who had recovered from COVID-19. The sample taken for sequencing was PBMCs or T cells enriched from blood (not recorded which).

The CDR3 sequence is CASSLGQHYGYTF. Written as DNA, the CDR3 is TGTGCCAGCAGTCTGGGACAGCACTATGGCTACACCTTC. The chain employs TRBV2 and TRBJ1-2, with 7 bases that match TRBD1. The CDR3 loop spans 13 amino acids. In germline, CDR1 is SNHLY, CDR2 FYNNEI. J gave up 3 bases and V 5 bases, and 3 bases lay outside the gene matches.